These 29 T cell receptor beta chains originate from one sample sequenced in a study of shared clonotypes between healthy human individuals. Sequencing used immunoSEQ multiplex PCR; TCRdb keeps in-frame clones, though not all of them. The sample yields 1,500,000 or so clones, around 97% seen once. What was sequenced was naive CD4+ T cells sorted from blood. As for subset: CD45RA+ positively selected. The origin of the receptors is a man between 25 and 39 years old in good health.

This clone was observed once. The chain is built from TRBV10-2 and TRBJ2-1; a weak D match, TRBD2 (5 bases). The CDR3 has 15 amino acids. From germline, CDR1 is WSHSY and CDR2 SAAADI. V shed 4 bases and J shed 0 bases, with 10 bases lying between them. This CDR3 reads CASSGWESSYNEQFF. The CDR3 nucleotides are TGCGCCAGCAGTGGTTGGGAGAGCTCCTACAATGAGCAGTTCTTC.

This chain joins TRBV2 and TRBJ2-7; possibly TRBD1 or TRBD2 for D (7 bases each). The V gene's germline CDR1 is SNHLY and CDR2 FYNNEI. This CDR3 contains 13 residues. V lost 6 bases and J 7 bases, leaving 16 bases between the germline ends. This chain's CDR3 is CASSAGRGLEQYF. CDR3 nucleotides: TGTGCCAGCAGCGCAGGGAGGGGGCTTGAGCAGTACTTC.

V usage is TRBV18 and J usage is TRBJ2-2, with 12 bases identical to TRBD2. In germline, CDR1 is KGHSH, CDR2 LQKENI. This CDR3 contains 17 residues. Trimming removed 6 bases from V and 1 base from J; junction bases left unmatched: 6. The DNA of the CDR3 is TGTGCCAGCTCCCTAGCGGGAGGGCCCCTGAACACCGGGGAGCTGTTTTTT. Its protein product is CASSLAGGPLNTGELFF. Combining the CDR3 with reference TRBV18 and TRBJ2-2 gives the whole variable domain NAGVMQNPRHLVRRRGQEARLRCSPMKGHSHVYWYRQLPEEGLKFMVYLQKENIIDESGMPKERFSAEFPKEGPSILRIQQVVRGDSAAYFCASSLAGGPLNTGELFFGEGSRLTVL.

This chain connects TRBV5-1 to TRBJ2-1; 10 nucleotides agree with TRBD2. After removal of 1 base from V and 0 bases from J, the junction contained 4 bases not matched to a gene. This CDR3 has 17 amino acids. Germline V gene lookup returns CDR1 SGHRS and CDR2 YFSETQ. CDR3 amino acids: CASSLFSSGSSYNEQFF. The DNA of the CDR3 is TGCGCCAGCAGCTTGTTTTCTAGCGGGAGCTCCTACAATGAGCAGTTCTTC.

This rearrangement joins TRBV18 to TRBJ2-5, with a weak D call TRBD1 (6 bases). Looked up from germline, CDR1 is KGHSH and CDR2 is LQKENI. CDR3 length: 17 amino acids. Trimming cost V 3 bases and J 4 bases, with 21 bases left between them. The CDR3 reads CASSPNRVSRTGETQYF. In DNA, the CDR3 is TGTGCCAGCTCACCGAACAGGGTTAGCAGGACCGGAGAGACCCAGTACTTC.

This clone was picked up a small number of times. The chain couples TRBV7-8 to TRBJ1-3; D ambiguous. In germline, CDR1 is SGHVS, CDR2 FQNEAQ. Trimming took 3 bases from V and 0 from J, leaving 6 bases between them. The CDR3 is made up of 14 amino acids. CDR3 in DNA: TGTGCCAGCAGCTTTGCCAACTCTGGAAACACCATATATTTT. It yields the protein CASSFANSGNTIYF.

Note on this clone: The identical CDR3 is also encoded by other nucleotide sequences in the sample. The genes are TRBV7-3 and TRBJ1-1, with D unresolved. The germline V and J ends were trimmed by 4 bases and 1 base, with 7 bases remaining between them. Germline CDR1 and CDR2: SGHTA and FQGTGA. CDR3 length: 13 amino acids. For the CDR3, the DNA is TGTGCCAGCAGCTCGACGGGGAACACTGAAGCTTTCTTT. It is translated as CASSSTGNTEAFF.

The V gene is TRBV6-5, the J gene TRBJ1-3; D is undetermined. Deletions cut 0 bases from V and 0 bases from J, with 6 bases between. From germline, CDR1 is MNHEY and CDR2 SVGAGI. The CDR3 is 15 amino acids. Here the CDR3 reads CASSYSMLSGNTIYF. CDR3 in DNA: TGTGCCAGCAGTTACTCTATGCTCTCTGGAAACACCATATATTTT.

This clone is a singleton in its sample. CDR3 loop: CASSPRQGKDEKLFF. CDR3 DNA sequence: TGTGCCAGCAGCCCTAGACAGGGCAAGGATGAAAAACTGTTTTTT. This rearrangement joins TRBV5-6 to TRBJ1-4, with TRBD1 matching over 7 bases. The V gene end was trimmed by 4 bases and the J gene end by 6 bases; junction bases not matched to a gene: 9. Germline lookup yields CDR1 SGHDT and CDR2 YYEEEE. CDR3 length: 15 residues.

The chain recombines TRBV5-1 with TRBJ2-2; 7 bases are a match to TRBD1. Trimming cost V 1 base and J 4 bases; bases outside gene matches: 13. The CDR3 contains 18 residues. Germline V gives CDR1 SGHRS, CDR2 YFSETQ. CDR3 region: CASSLWGTVSLTTGELFF. The CDR3 DNA follows: TGCGCCAGCAGCTTGTGGGGGACAGTTTCCCTAACCACCGGGGAGCTGTTTTTT.

This clone has only one observation. At the DNA level, this CDR3 is encoded by other sequences in the same sample as well. V and J are TRBV10-1 and TRBJ2-7; D remains ambiguous. V was pared by 0 bases and J by 4 bases, with 7 bases between. The germline V gene has CDR1 WNHNN and CDR2 SYGVQD (reference sequence). CDR3 length equals 13 residues. CDR3 sequence: CASSESSRYEQYF. The CDR3 bases are TGCGCCAGCAGTGAGTCGAGTCGGTACGAGCAGTACTTC.

V and J are TRBV5-1 and TRBJ2-5; a weak D match, TRBD1 (5 bases). V lost 4 bases and J 5 bases, leaving 18 bases between the germline ends. The CDR3 is 15 residues long. Looked up from germline, CDR1 is SGHRS and CDR2 is YFSETQ. In DNA form, the CDR3 reads TGCGCCAGCAGCACAGGACACTCAAATGGGGAGACCCAGTACTTC. Protein sequence: CASSTGHSNGETQYF.

The rearrangement joins TRBV5-1 to TRBJ1-5, with D perhaps TRBD1 (5 bases). The V gene's germline CDR1 is SGHRS and CDR2 YFSETQ. CDR3 length equals 16 residues. V was pared by 2 bases and J by 4 bases, with 16 bases between. CDR3 residues: CASSLLPGPSNQPQHF. The DNA of the CDR3 is TGCGCCAGCAGCTTACTACCGGGACCGTCGAATCAGCCCCAGCATTTT.

The chain uses TRBV5-1 and TRBJ2-7, with D possibly TRBD1 on 6 matching bases. This CDR3 has 15 amino acids. The germline CDR1 and CDR2 sequences are SGHRS and YFSETQ. With 5 bases removed from V and 2 bases from J, the gap between germline ends came to 17 bases. CDR3 sequence: CASRPSGQPTYEQYF. CDR3 bases: TGCGCCAGCAGACCCTCAGGACAGCCAACCTACGAGCAGTACTTC.

The chain uses TRBV15 and TRBJ2-2; tentatively, D is TRBD2 (5 bases). Per the germline V gene, CDR1 is LNHNV and CDR2 is YYDKDF (reference sequence). Trimming pared 0 bases from V and 6 bases from J, leaving 14 bases between. This CDR3 is 16 amino acids long. The CDR3 spells CATSREFSRVAGELFF. CDR3 sequence (DNA): TGTGCCACCAGCAGAGAGTTTTCGCGGGTGGCCGGGGAGCTGTTTTTT.

The chain has TRBV28 and TRBJ1-4; D is unclear. Trimming left V 5 bases short and J 4 bases short, with 14 bases between. CDR3 length: 15 amino acids. CDR1 is MDHEN, CDR2 SYDVKM, per germline. Written as DNA, the CDR3 is TGTGCCAGCAGTCCACGGCGGGCCCTTAATGAAAAACTGTTTTTT. Translation: CASSPRRALNEKLFF.

V usage is TRBV18 and J usage is TRBJ2-1; possibly TRBD1 or TRBD2 for D (5 bases each). Germline assignment: CDR1 KGHSH and CDR2 LQKENI. Trimming removed 5 bases from V and 5 bases from J, with 10 bases in between. There are 13 residues in the CDR3. The CDR3 DNA reads TGTGCCAGCTCAGGGGGTGGAAACAATGAGCAGTTCTTC. As protein: CASSGGGNNEQFF.

The V and J genes are TRBV2 and TRBJ2-1; D is tentatively TRBD1 or TRBD2 (5 bases each). This CDR3 comprises 14 residues. CDR1 is SNHLY, CDR2 FYNNEI, per germline. V dropped 7 bases and J dropped 0 bases, with 10 bases sitting between them. CDR3 DNA: TGTGCCAGCAAAAAGGGGACCTCCTACAATGAGCAGTTCTTC. It encodes CASKKGTSYNEQFF. The full variable domain, completed using reference TRBV2 and TRBJ2-1, is EPEVTQTPSHQVTQMGQEVILRCVPISNHLYFYWYRQILGQKVEFLVSFYNNEISEKSEIFDDQFSVERPDGSNFTLKIRSTKLEDSAMYFCASKKGTSYNEQFFGPGTRLTVL.

In its sample, this clone was seen a few times. The chain carries TRBV25-1 and TRBJ2-1; D remains ambiguous. The CDR3 covers 11 residues. Germline lookup yields CDR1 MGHDK and CDR2 SYGVNS. The V end was cut by 5 bases, the J end by 8 bases, with 7 bases between. The DNA of the CDR3 is TGTGCCAGCAGTCACGGCGATGAGCAGTTCTTC. Its translation: CASSHGDEQFF.

The chain joins TRBV2 to TRBJ2-2; 13 nucleotides line up with TRBD2. The CDR3 has 17 residues. Trimming took 4 bases from V and 4 from J; bases not matched to a gene: 6. Germline CDR1 is SNHLY and CDR2 is FYNNEI. The CDR3 reads CASSGLAGGSGTGELFF. The CDR3 nucleotides are TGTGCCAGCAGTGGACTAGCGGGAGGATCGGGCACCGGGGAGCTGTTTTTT.

The J gene is TRBJ1-3, the V gene TRBV6-1; a weak D match, TRBD1 (5 bases). The germline V and J ends were trimmed by 3 bases and 0 bases, with 6 bases remaining between them. Germline values: CDR1 MNHNS, CDR2 SASEGT. The CDR3 runs 14 residues. CDR3 DNA: TGTGCCAGCAGTGACAGGGTCTCTGGAAACACCATATATTTT. Translating it yields CASSDRVSGNTIYF.

This clone is a singleton in its sample. This chain links TRBV4-2 with TRBJ2-3; possible D gene TRBD2, 6 bases. The germline V gene has CDR1 LGHNA and CDR2 YNFKEQ. V was trimmed by 2 bases and J by 6 bases, leaving 18 bases between them. The CDR3 extends over 16 amino acids. The CDR3 DNA sequence: TGTGCCAGCAGCCAATCTCTCGGGAGTAAGCCCGATACGCAGTATTTT. It yields the protein CASSQSLGSKPDTQYF.

V and J are TRBV5-4 and TRBJ2-3, with a weak D call TRBD2 (5 bases). The CDR3 totals 15 residues. Germline V gives CDR1 SGHNT, CDR2 YYREEE (reference sequence). V lost 4 bases and J 1 base, leaving 13 bases between the germline ends. In DNA, the CDR3 is TGTGCCAGCAGCGACTGGCGGGTCGGCACAGATACGCAGTATTTT. Amino acid sequence: CASSDWRVGTDTQYF.

J is TRBJ1-4 and V is TRBV28; 9 positions match TRBD1. The CDR3 extends over 14 amino acids. V shed 5 bases, J shed 6 bases, and the junction held 4 bases outside the gene matches. The germline CDR1 and CDR2 sequences are MDHEN and SYDVKM. Here the CDR3 DNA reads TGTGCCAGCAGTCTCCGGGACAGGGATGAAAAACTGTTTTTT. Its translation is CASSLRDRDEKLFF.

V is TRBV18 and J is TRBJ2-3, with unresolved D. The CDR3 consists of 12 residues. Germline CDR1 KGHSH, CDR2 LQKENI. V was clipped by 4 bases and J by 6 bases, with 8 bases between them. The CDR3 region is CASSLGSDTQYF. CDR3 bases: TGTGCCAGCTCACTGGGTTCGGATACGCAGTATTTT.

J is TRBJ2-1 and V is TRBV18, with D perhaps TRBD1 or TRBD2 (5 bases each). The ends were cut back, 2 bases at V and 9 bases at J, with 11 bases in the middle. Germline V gives CDR1 KGHSH, CDR2 LQKENI. CDR3 length equals 13 residues. The CDR3 nucleotides are TGTGCCAGCTCACCAACTCCAGGGAGTGAGCAGTTCTTC. Residues: CASSPTPGSEQFF.

The CDR3 bases are TGCGCCAGCATGCTGGGTTTTGCGGACCTTTCCTACGAGCAGTACTTC. Translated: CASMLGFADLSYEQYF. The chain employs TRBV5-1 and TRBJ2-7; no definite D call. Germline V gene lookup returns CDR1 SGHRS and CDR2 YFSETQ. V gave up 6 bases and J gave up 1 base, with 20 bases separating them. The CDR3 loop spans 16 amino acids.

V and J are TRBV2 and TRBJ2-3; D gene uncertain. This CDR3 comprises 15 residues. From germline, CDR1 is SNHLY and CDR2 FYNNEI. V was clipped by 5 bases and J by 4 bases, with 16 bases between them. In nucleotides, the CDR3 is TGTGCCAGCAGTCTGATCGTGGGGTTGGCAGATACGCAGTATTTT. It is translated as CASSLIVGLADTQYF.

As DNA, the CDR3 is TGCGCCAGCAGCTTGGCCGCAGGGCTCTCCTACGAGCAGTACTTC. Encoded protein: CASSLAAGLSYEQYF. This chain uses TRBV5-1 with TRBJ2-7, with D possibly TRBD1 on 5 matching bases. The CDR3 totals 15 residues. Germline lookup yields CDR1 SGHRS and CDR2 YFSETQ. Trimming pared 0 bases from V and 0 bases from J, leaving 10 bases between.